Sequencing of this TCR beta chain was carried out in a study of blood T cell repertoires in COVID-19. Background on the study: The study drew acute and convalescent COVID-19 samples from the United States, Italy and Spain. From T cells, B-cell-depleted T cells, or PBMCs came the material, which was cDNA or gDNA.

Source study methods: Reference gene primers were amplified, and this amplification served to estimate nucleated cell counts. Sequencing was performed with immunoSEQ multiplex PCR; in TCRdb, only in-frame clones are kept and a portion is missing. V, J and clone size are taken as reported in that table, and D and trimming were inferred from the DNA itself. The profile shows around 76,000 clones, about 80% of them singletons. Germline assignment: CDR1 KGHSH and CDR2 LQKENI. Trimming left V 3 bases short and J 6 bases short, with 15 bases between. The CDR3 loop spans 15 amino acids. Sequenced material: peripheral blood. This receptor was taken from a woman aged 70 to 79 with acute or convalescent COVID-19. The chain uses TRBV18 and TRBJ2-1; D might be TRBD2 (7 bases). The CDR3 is CASSPLGGHLNEQFF. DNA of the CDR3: TGTGCCAGCTCACCCCTGGGGGGGCACCTCAATGAGCAGTTCTTC.